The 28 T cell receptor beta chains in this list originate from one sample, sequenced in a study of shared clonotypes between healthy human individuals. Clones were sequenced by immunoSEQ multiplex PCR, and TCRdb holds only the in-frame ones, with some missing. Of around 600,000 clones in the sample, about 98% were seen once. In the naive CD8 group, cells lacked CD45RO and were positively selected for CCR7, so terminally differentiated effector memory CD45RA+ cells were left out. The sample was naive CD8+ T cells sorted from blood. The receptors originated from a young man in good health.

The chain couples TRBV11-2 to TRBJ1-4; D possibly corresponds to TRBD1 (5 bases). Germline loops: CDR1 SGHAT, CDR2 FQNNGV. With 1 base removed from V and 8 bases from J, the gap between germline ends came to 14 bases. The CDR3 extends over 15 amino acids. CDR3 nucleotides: TGTGCCAGCAGCTTAGGTCCAGGGCTGAGGGAAAAACTGTTTTTT. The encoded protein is CASSLGPGLREKLFF.

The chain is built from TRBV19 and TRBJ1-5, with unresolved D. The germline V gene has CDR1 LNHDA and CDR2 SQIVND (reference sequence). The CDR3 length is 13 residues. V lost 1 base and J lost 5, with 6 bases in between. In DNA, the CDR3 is TGTGCCAGTAGTATAGGGTTCGATCAGCCCCAGCATTTT. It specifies CASSIGFDQPQHF.

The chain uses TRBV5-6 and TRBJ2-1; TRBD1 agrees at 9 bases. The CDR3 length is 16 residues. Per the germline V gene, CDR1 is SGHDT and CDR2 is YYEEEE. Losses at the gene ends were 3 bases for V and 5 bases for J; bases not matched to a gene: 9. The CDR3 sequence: CASSWTGTGTDNEQFF. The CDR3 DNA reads TGTGCCAGCAGCTGGACCGGGACAGGGACGGACAATGAGCAGTTCTTC.

CDR3 in DNA: TGTGCCAGCAGCCAGACAGGGGGTTTTAGAGATACGCAGTATTTT. Amino acids: CASSQTGGFRDTQYF. The genes are TRBV11-2 and TRBJ2-3, with TRBD1 identical over 9 bases. The CDR3 runs 15 residues. With 5 bases clipped from V and 5 bases from J, the junction kept 8 bases outside the gene matches. The germline gives CDR1 SGHAT, CDR2 FQNNGV. Together with reference TRBV11-2 and TRBJ2-3, the CDR3 gives the full variable domain: EAGVAQSPRYKIIEKRQSVAFWCNPISGHATLYWYQQILGQGPKLLIQFQNNGVVDDSQLPKDRFSAERLKGVDSTLKIQPAKLEDSAVYLCASSQTGGFRDTQYFGPGTRLTVL.

The CDR3 nucleotides read TGTGCCAGCAGCGACGGGACTAGCGGGAGTTACGAGCAGTACTTC. Protein: CASSDGTSGSYEQYF. The rearrangement uses TRBV21-1 and TRBJ2-7; the table calls TRBD2, which could not be checked here. TRBV21-1 is listed as a pseudogene. The CDR3 is 15 amino acids.

The CDR3 loop is CASSQYNEQFF. The CDR3 DNA sequence: TGTGCCAGCAGCCAGTACAATGAGCAGTTCTTC. V is TRBV11-3 and J is TRBJ2-1; D is ambiguous. Germline CDR1 and CDR2: SGHNT and YENEEA. The CDR3 runs 11 residues. Deletions cut 5 bases from V and 4 bases from J, with 3 bases between. Looking up the rest from reference TRBV11-3 and TRBJ2-1 gives the full variable domain: EAGVVQSPRYKIIEKKQPVAFWCNPISGHNTLYWYLQNLGQGPELLIRYENEEAVDDSQLPKDRFSAERLKGVDSTLKIQPAELGDSAVYLCASSQYNEQFFGPGTRLTVL.

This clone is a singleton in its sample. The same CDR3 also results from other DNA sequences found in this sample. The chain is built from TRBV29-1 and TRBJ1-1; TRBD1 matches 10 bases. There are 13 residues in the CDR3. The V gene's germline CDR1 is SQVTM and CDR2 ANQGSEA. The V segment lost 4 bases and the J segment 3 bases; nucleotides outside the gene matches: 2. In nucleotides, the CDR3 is TGCAGCGTTGGGGGACAGGGGTACACTGAAGCTTTCTTT. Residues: CSVGGQGYTEAFF.

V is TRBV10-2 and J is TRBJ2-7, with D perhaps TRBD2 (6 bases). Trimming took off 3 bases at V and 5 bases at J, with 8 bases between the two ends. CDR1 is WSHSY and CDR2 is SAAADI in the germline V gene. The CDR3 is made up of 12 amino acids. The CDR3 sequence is CASSDIADEQYF. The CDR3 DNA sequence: TGCGCCAGCAGTGATATAGCGGACGAGCAGTACTTC.

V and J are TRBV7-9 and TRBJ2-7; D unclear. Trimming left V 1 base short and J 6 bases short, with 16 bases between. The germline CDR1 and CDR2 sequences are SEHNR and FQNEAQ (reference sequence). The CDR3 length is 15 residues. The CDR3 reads CASSLVGPRVSEQYF. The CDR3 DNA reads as TGTGCCAGCAGCTTAGTAGGACCTCGAGTGTCCGAGCAGTACTTC.

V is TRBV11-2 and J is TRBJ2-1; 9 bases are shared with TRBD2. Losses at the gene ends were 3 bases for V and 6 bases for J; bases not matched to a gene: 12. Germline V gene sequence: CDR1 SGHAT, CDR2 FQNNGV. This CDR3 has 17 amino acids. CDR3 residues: CASSFGTSYLGFNEQFF. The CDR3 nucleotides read TGTGCCAGCAGCTTCGGGACTAGCTATTTAGGTTTCAATGAGCAGTTCTTC.

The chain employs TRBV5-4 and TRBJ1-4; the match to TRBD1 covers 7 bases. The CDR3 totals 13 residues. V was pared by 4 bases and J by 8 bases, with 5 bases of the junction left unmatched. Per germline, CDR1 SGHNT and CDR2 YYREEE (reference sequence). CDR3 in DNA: TGTGCCAGCAGCCGGGACAGCCGGGAAAAACTGTTTTTT. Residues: CASSRDSREKLFF.

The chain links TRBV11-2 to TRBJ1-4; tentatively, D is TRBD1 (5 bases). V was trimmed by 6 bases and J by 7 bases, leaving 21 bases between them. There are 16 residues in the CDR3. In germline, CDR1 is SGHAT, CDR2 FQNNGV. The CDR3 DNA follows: TGTGCCAGCAGAACGGGTTCCGGGACCTTGGGTGAAAAACTGTTTTTT. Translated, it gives CASRTGSGTLGEKLFF. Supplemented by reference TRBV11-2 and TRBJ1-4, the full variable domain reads EAGVAQSPRYKIIEKRQSVAFWCNPISGHATLYWYQQILGQGPKLLIQFQNNGVVDDSQLPKDRFSAERLKGVDSTLKIQPAKLEDSAVYLCASRTGSGTLGEKLFFGSGTQLSVL.

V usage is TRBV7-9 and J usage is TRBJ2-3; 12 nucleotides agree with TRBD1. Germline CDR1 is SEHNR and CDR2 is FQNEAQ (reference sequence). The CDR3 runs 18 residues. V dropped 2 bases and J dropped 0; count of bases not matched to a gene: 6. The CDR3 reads CASSLPRDRGPSTDTQYF. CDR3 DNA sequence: TGTGCCAGCAGCTTACCCCGGGACAGGGGGCCTAGCACAGATACGCAGTATTTT.

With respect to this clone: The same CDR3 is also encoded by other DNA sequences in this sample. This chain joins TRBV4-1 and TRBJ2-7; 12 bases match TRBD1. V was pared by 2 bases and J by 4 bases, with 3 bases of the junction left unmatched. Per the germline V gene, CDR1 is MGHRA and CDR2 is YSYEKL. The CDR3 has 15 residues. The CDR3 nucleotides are TGCGCCAGCAGCCAACCGGGACAGGGGGCTTACGAGCAGTACTTC. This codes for CASSQPGQGAYEQYF.

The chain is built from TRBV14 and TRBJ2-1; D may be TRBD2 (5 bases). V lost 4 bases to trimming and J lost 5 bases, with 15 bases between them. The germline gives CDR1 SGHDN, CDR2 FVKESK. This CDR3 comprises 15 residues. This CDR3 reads CASSPGVLHDNEQFF. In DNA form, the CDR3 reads TGTGCCAGCAGCCCCGGGGTATTACACGACAATGAGCAGTTCTTC. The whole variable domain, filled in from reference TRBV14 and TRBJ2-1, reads EAGVTQFPSHSVIEKGQTVTLRCDPISGHDNLYWYRRVMGKEIKFLLHFVKESKQDESGMPNNRFLAERTGGTYSTLKVQPAELEDSGVYFCASSPGVLHDNEQFFGPGTRLTVL.

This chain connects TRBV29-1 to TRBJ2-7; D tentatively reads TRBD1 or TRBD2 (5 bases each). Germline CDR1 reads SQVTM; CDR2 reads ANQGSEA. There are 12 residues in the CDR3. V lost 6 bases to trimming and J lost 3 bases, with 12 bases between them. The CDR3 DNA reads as TGCAGCGTCCCATGGGGGAACTACGAGCAGTACTTC. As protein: CSVPWGNYEQYF.

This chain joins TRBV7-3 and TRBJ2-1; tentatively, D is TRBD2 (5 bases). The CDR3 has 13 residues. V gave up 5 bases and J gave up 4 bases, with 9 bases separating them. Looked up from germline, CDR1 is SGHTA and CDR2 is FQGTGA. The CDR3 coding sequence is TGTGCCAGCAGCAGCGGCGGGTACAATGAGCAGTTCTTC. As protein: CASSSGGYNEQFF.

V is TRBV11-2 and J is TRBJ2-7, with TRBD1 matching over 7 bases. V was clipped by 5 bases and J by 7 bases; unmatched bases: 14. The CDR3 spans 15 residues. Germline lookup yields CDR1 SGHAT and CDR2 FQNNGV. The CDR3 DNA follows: TGTGCCAGCAGCCTCGGCCCTTCAGGGGGTCGGGAGCAGTACTTC. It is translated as CASSLGPSGGREQYF.

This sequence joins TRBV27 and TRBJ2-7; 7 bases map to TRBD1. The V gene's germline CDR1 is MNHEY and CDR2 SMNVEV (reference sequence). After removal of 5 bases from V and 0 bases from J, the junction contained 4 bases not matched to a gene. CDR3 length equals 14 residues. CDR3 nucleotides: TGTGCCAGCAGTCCACAGGGGACCTCCTACGAGCAGTACTTC. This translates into CASSPQGTSYEQYF.

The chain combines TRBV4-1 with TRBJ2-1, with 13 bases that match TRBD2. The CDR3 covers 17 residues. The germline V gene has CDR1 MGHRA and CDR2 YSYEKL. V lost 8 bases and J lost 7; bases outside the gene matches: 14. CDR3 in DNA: TGCGCCAGCGGACCGGGACTAGCGGGAATGTATAGGAATGAGCAGTTCTTC. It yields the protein CASGPGLAGMYRNEQFF.

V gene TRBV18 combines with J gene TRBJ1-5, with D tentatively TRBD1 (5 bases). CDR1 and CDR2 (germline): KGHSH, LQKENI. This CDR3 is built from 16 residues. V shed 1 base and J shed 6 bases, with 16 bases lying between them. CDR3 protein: CASSPRTTVGAQPQHF. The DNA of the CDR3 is TGTGCCAGCTCACCACGGACGACAGTAGGGGCTCAGCCCCAGCATTTT.

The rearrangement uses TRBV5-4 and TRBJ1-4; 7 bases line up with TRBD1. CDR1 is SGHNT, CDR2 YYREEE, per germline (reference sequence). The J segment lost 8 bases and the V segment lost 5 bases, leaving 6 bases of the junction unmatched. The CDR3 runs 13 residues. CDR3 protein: CASRSRGQEKLFF. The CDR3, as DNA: TGTGCCAGCAGATCGAGGGGACAGGAAAAACTGTTTTTT.

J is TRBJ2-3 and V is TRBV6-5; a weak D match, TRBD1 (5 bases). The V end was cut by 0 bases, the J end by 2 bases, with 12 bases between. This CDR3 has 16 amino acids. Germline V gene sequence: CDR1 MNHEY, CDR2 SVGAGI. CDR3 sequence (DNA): TGTGCCAGCAGTTACTCCGATGTCAGGGTCACAGATACGCAGTATTTT. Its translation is CASSYSDVRVTDTQYF.

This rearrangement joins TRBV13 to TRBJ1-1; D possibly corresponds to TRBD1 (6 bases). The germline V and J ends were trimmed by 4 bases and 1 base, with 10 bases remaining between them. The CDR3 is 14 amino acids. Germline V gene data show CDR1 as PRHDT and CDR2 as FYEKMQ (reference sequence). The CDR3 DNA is TGTGCCAGCAGCTCCCAGACAGGGAACACTGAAGCTTTCTTT. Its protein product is CASSSQTGNTEAFF.

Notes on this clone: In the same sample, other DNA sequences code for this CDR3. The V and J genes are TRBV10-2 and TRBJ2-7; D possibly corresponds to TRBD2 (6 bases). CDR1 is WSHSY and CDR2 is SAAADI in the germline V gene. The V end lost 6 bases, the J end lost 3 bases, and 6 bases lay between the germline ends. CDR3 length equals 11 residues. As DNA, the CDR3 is TGCGCCAGCAGCGGGAGCTACGAGCAGTACTTC. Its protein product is CASSGSYEQYF.

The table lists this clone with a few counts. The DNA of the CDR3 is TGTGCCATCAGTGAAACCGGAGGGTCGAACACCGGGGAGCTGTTTTTT. The encoded protein is CAISETGGSNTGELFF. The rearrangement joins TRBV10-3 to TRBJ2-2, with TRBD2 as a possible D gene (6 bases). The CDR3 is 16 amino acids. CDR1 ENHRY and CDR2 SYGVKD come from the germline V gene. V was trimmed by 3 bases and J by 0 bases, leaving 11 bases between them.

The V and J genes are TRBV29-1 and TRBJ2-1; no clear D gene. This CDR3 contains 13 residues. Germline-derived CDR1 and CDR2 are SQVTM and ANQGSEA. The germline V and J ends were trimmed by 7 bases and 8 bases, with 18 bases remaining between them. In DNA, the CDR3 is TGCAGCGCGATAACTGAGCTCGGGCATGAGCAGTTCTTC. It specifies CSAITELGHEQFF.

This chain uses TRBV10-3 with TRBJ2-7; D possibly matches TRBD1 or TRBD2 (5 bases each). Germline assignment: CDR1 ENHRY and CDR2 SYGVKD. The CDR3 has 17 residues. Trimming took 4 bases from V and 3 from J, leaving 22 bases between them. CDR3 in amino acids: CAISGGASYQGGYEQYF. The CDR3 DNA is TGTGCCATCAGTGGTGGGGCTAGCTACCAGGGTGGCTACGAGCAGTACTTC.